The clone carrying this T cell receptor beta chain was detected a few times. Its specificity is not known. The CDR3 has 12 residues. From germline, CDR1 is LGHDT and CDR2 YNNKEL (reference sequence). The V end lost 4 bases, the J end lost 5 bases, and 8 bases lay between the germline ends. Sequenced by immunoSEQ multiplex PCR; TCRdb stores in-frame clones only, minus some. Counted here are over 30,000 clones, around 82% occurring once; the ten biggest clones make up over 1.2%. Sequencing followed a ViraFEST assay step that expanded antigen-specific CD4+ T cells with viral peptide pools. At the end of roughly ten days of culture, CD4+ T cells were isolated. The cohort was immunized with two doses of either the BNT162b2 or mRNA-1273 vaccine. The data stem from a study of vaccination effects on CD4 cells after COVID-19.

This chain uses TRBV3-1 (or the pseudogene TRBV3-2) with TRBJ1-2; the D is unclear. The sequence derives from a human donor who received a COVID-19 vaccine. Some clones in this sample may be carry-over from other donors' samples. Sequencing used CD4+ T cells from PBMCs cultured with HCoV-NL63 spike peptides, obtained after COVID-19 vaccination. The DNA for the CDR3 is TGTGCCAGCAGCCGGAACTCTTATGGCTACACCTTC. This codes for CASSRNSYGYTF.